This record looks at one T cell receptor beta chain sequence and its context. The CDR3 is made up of 17 amino acids. Germline V gives CDR1 SNHLY, CDR2 FYNNEI. Trimming left V 1 base short and J 1 base short, with 16 bases between. This entry belongs to a study of PD-1 blockade in classical Hodgkin lymphoma. Time point defined: cycle 4 day 1 (C4D1), after less than seven weeks of nivolumab. Exposure to brentuximab vedotin varied, and each patient had relapsed following autologous stem cell transplantation. PBMCs were thawed, and CD8+ T cells were then isolated from them by magnetic negative selection. Sequencing was performed with immunoSEQ multiplex PCR; in TCRdb, only in-frame clones are kept and a portion is missing. The table records about 20,000 clones, approximately 84% of them present only once.

The sample here was CD8+ T cells from blood, taken before the fourth cycle of nivolumab. The receptor's source is a human donor with classical Hodgkin lymphoma. The V call is TRBV2, the J call TRBJ1-1, with D perhaps TRBD1 (6 bases). The CDR3 DNA reads TGTGCCAGCAGTGAAGAGGGGTGGTGGGGGCGGAACACTGAAGCTTTCTTT. Its translation: CASSEEGWWGRNTEAFF.